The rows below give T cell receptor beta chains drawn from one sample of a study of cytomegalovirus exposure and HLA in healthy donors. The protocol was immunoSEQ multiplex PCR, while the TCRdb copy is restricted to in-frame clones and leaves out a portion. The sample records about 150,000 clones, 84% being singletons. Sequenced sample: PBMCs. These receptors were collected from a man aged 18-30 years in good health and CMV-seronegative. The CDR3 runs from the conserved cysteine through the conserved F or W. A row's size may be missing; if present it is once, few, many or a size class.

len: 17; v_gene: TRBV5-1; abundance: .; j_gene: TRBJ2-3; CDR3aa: CASSLGLAGASTDTQYF
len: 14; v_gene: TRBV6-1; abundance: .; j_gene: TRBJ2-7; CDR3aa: CASERWTGTYEQYF
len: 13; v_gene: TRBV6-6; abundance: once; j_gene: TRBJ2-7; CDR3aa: CASSYKGAYEQYF
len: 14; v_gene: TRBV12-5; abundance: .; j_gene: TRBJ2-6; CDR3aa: CASGLHTGANVLTF
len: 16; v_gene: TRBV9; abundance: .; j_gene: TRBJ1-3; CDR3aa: CASSVGHRNSGNTIYF
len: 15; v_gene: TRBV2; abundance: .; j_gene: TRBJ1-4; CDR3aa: CASSATGTSNEKLFF
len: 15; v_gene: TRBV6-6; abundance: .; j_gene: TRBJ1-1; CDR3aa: CASSSLGHLNTEAFF
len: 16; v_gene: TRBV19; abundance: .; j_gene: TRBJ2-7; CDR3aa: CASRGLASSTSYEQYF
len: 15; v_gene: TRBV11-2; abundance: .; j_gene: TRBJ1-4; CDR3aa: CASSPRQGEEEKLFF
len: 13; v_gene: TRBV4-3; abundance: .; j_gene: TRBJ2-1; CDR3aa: CASSYTSGNEQFF
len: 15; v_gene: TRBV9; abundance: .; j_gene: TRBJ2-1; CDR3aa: CASSGRGQRHNEQFF
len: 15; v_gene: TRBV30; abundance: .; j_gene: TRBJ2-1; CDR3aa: CAWSVWSSGNNEQFF
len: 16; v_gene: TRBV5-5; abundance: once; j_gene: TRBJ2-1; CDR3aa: CASSLAGPSGYNEQFF
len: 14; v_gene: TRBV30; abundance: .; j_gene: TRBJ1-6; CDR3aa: CAWSSGQGGSPLHF
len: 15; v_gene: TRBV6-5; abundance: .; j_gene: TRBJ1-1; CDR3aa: CASSYSRRVNTEAFF
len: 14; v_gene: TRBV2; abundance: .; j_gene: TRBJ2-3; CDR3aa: CASSLLASTDTQYF
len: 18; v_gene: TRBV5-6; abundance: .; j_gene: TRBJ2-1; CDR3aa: CASSSAVSGSISYNEQFF
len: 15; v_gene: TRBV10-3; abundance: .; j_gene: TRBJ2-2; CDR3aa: CAISGFGTAAGELFF
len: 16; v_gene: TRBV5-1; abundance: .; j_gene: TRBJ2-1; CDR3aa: CASSLGTSGRANEQFF
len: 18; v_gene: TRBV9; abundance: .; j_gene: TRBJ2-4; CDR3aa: CASSLTGGWVWDKNIQYF
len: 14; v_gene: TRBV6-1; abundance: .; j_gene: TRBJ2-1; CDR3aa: CASRDTSSYNEQFF
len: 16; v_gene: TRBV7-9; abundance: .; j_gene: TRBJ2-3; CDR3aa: CASSLGLAGNTDTQYF
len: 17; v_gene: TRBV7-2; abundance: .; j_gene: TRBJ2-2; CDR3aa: CASSPTHRDINTGELFF
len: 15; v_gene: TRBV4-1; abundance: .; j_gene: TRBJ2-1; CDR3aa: CASATTSGYYNEQFF
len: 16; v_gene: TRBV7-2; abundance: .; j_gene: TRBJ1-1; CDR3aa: CASSWRDRGRGTEAFF
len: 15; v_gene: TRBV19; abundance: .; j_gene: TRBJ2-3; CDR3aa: CASSLGQGMGDTQYF
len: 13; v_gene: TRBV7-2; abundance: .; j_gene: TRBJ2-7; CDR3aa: CASSGTFSYEQYF
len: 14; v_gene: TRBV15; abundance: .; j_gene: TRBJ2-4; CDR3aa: CATSRAGEGDIQYF
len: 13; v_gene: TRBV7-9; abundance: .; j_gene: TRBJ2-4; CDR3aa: CASSPNLGGIQYF
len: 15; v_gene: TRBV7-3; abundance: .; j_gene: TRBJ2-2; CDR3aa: CASSSTSANTGELFF
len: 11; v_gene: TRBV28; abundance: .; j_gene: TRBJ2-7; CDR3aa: CASSLTREQYF